The rows below give T cell receptor beta chains drawn from one sample of a study of long-term antiretroviral therapy in people with HIV. Clones were sequenced by immunoSEQ multiplex PCR, and TCRdb holds only the in-frame ones, with some missing. The sample lists some 20,000 clones, 82% occurring once. The sequenced sample was unsorted PBMCs, obtained less than 2.5 years after starting antiretroviral therapy. These receptors came from a man aged 40-50 years with HIV. Each CDR3 is given with its conserved first and last residue. Fields, in order: CDR3 DNA, CDR3 protein, J gene, D gene, clone size, V gene. The D gene is left open where the match is weak. Clone size, where shown, is once, few, many, or a class for clones that have expanded.

cdr3_nt: TGCGCCACCGAGGACGGATTGAACACTGAAGCTTTCTTT; cdr3_aa: CATEDGLNTEAFF; j_call: TRBJ1-1; d_call: .; clone_size: .; v_call: TRBV10-2
cdr3_nt: TGTGCCAGCAGTCCAACAGGGCTGACTGAAGCTTTCTTT; cdr3_aa: CASSPTGLTEAFF; j_call: TRBJ1-1; d_call: .; clone_size: once; v_call: TRBV7-9
cdr3_nt: TGTGCCAGCAGTCCCCCCGGACAGGGGTTCTTGTACGAGCAGTACTTC; cdr3_aa: CASSPPGQGFLYEQYF; j_call: TRBJ2-7; d_call: TRBD1; clone_size: .; v_call: TRBV28
cdr3_nt: TGTGCCAGCAGCACCGGACAGACTGGAAACACCATATATTTT; cdr3_aa: CASSTGQTGNTIYF; j_call: TRBJ1-3; d_call: .; clone_size: .; v_call: TRBV7-2
cdr3_nt: TGTGCCAGCAGCTTGGCCGGTCGGACTAGCGGGGGGAACTACGAGCAGTACTTC; cdr3_aa: CASSLAGRTSGGNYEQYF; j_call: TRBJ2-7; d_call: TRBD2; clone_size: once; v_call: TRBV5-4
cdr3_nt: TGTGCCAGCTCACCCCCGACAGGGGACGGGGGCAATCAGCCCCAGCATTTT; cdr3_aa: CASSPPTGDGGNQPQHF; j_call: TRBJ1-5; d_call: TRBD1; clone_size: .; v_call: TRBV18
cdr3_nt: TGTGCCTCGGCCCCAAACCCCCAGGCCGTCCAGCCCCAGCATTTT; cdr3_aa: CASAPNPQAVQPQHF; j_call: TRBJ1-5; d_call: .; clone_size: once; v_call: TRBV6-5
cdr3_nt: TGTGCCAGCAGCTTTGACAGGGGCAGCTACGAGCAGTACTTC; cdr3_aa: CASSFDRGSYEQYF; j_call: TRBJ2-7; d_call: TRBD1; clone_size: few; v_call: TRBV7-2
cdr3_nt: TGTGCCAGCTCACCAACCCACAGGGGAAACGAGCAGTACTTC; cdr3_aa: CASSPTHRGNEQYF; j_call: TRBJ2-7; d_call: TRBD1; clone_size: once; v_call: TRBV18
cdr3_nt: TGCGCCAGCAGCTTGGTGGGGTCAATGAACACTGAAGCTTTCTTT; cdr3_aa: CASSLVGSMNTEAFF; j_call: TRBJ1-1; d_call: .; clone_size: .; v_call: TRBV5-1
cdr3_nt: TGTGCCAGCAGCATTGGTGGGGGAGGGGGCGTACGTGAAAAACTGTTTTTT; cdr3_aa: CASSIGGGGGVREKLFF; j_call: TRBJ1-4; d_call: TRBD1; clone_size: .; v_call: TRBV5-4
cdr3_nt: TGTGCCAGCAGCTTATATCGGGGCTCGACTAGCACAGATACGCAGTATTTT; cdr3_aa: CASSLYRGSTSTDTQYF; j_call: TRBJ2-3; d_call: .; clone_size: once; v_call: TRBV7-8
cdr3_nt: TGTGCCAGCGGCTCTTCCTACAATGAGCAGTTCTTC; cdr3_aa: CASGSSYNEQFF; j_call: TRBJ2-1; d_call: .; clone_size: .; v_call: TRBV9
cdr3_nt: TGTGCCAGCAGTCCCGCCTCCACCGCCTACAATGAGCAGTTCTTC; cdr3_aa: CASSPASTAYNEQFF; j_call: TRBJ2-1; d_call: .; clone_size: .; v_call: TRBV27
cdr3_nt: TGTGCCACAGGGTCGGGGCATCAGCCCCAGCATTTT; cdr3_aa: CATGSGHQPQHF; j_call: TRBJ1-5; d_call: .; clone_size: .; v_call: TRBV27
cdr3_nt: TGTGCCAGCAATGACGGCCAGAGCTCCTACGAGCAGTACTTC; cdr3_aa: CASNDGQSSYEQYF; j_call: TRBJ2-7; d_call: .; clone_size: .; v_call: TRBV6-1
cdr3_nt: TGTGCCAGCAGCTTAGACCCGGGAGGGACAGGGAATCAGCCCCAGCATTTT; cdr3_aa: CASSLDPGGTGNQPQHF; j_call: TRBJ1-5; d_call: TRBD1; clone_size: .; v_call: TRBV7-8
cdr3_nt: TGCAGCGTTGAAGATCCGGTGCCGGGAAACACCATATATTTT; cdr3_aa: CSVEDPVPGNTIYF; j_call: TRBJ1-3; d_call: .; clone_size: .; v_call: TRBV29-1
cdr3_nt: TGCGCCAGCAGCGCCGGTCAAAACTCGAATGAGCAGTTCTTC; cdr3_aa: CASSAGQNSNEQFF; j_call: TRBJ2-1; d_call: .; clone_size: .; v_call: TRBV4-3
cdr3_nt: TGCGCCAGCAGCTTTGAAGGGTCAGGGACCCAGTACTTC; cdr3_aa: CASSFEGSGTQYF; j_call: TRBJ2-5; d_call: .; clone_size: .; v_call: TRBV5-1
cdr3_nt: TGCGCCAGCAGTTTAACGGGGGCTGAAGCTTTCTTT; cdr3_aa: CASSLTGAEAFF; j_call: TRBJ1-1; d_call: .; clone_size: once; v_call: TRBV10-2
cdr3_nt: TGTGCCAGCAGCTTAGGTGTTCAAGCTTTCTTT; cdr3_aa: CASSLGVQAFF; j_call: TRBJ1-1; d_call: .; clone_size: few; v_call: TRBV7-9
cdr3_nt: TGTGCCAGCAGCGTGTCTAGCGGGGGCAATGAGCAGTTCTTC; cdr3_aa: CASSVSSGGNEQFF; j_call: TRBJ2-1; d_call: TRBD2; clone_size: once; v_call: TRBV9
cdr3_nt: TGTGCCAGCAGCCCCCAAGCCATGAACACTGAAGCTTTCTTT; cdr3_aa: CASSPQAMNTEAFF; j_call: TRBJ1-1; d_call: .; clone_size: .; v_call: TRBV9
cdr3_nt: TGCGCCAGCAGCTTGGAGGTAGGCGGAGGCTTGCGAGAGACCCAGTACTTC; cdr3_aa: CASSLEVGGGLRETQYF; j_call: TRBJ2-5; d_call: .; clone_size: .; v_call: TRBV5-1
cdr3_nt: TGTGCCAGCTCACCAATTGACAGGAACTACGAGCAGTACTTC; cdr3_aa: CASSPIDRNYEQYF; j_call: TRBJ2-7; d_call: .; clone_size: .; v_call: TRBV18
cdr3_nt: TGTGCCAGCAGCTTTCCCGGGGCTGAGACCCAGTACTTC; cdr3_aa: CASSFPGAETQYF; j_call: TRBJ2-5; d_call: .; clone_size: .; v_call: TRBV11-1
cdr3_nt: TGTGCCAGTAGGCCGGGAGGGAGGCACGAGCAGTACTTC; cdr3_aa: CASRPGGRHEQYF; j_call: TRBJ2-7; d_call: TRBD2; clone_size: .; v_call: TRBV19
cdr3_nt: TGCAGCGTTGAAGGCACAGGGCTTCTTCAGGGTGAGCAGTTCTTC; cdr3_aa: CSVEGTGLLQGEQFF; j_call: TRBJ2-1; d_call: .; clone_size: .; v_call: TRBV29-1
cdr3_nt: TGTGCCATACGACTCGGGACAGCCACCGGGGAGCTGTTTTTT; cdr3_aa: CAIRLGTATGELFF; j_call: TRBJ2-2; d_call: TRBD1; clone_size: .; v_call: TRBV27
cdr3_nt: TGTGCCAGCAGTCAGGGTCCTAATGAAAAACTGTTTTTT; cdr3_aa: CASSQGPNEKLFF; j_call: TRBJ1-4; d_call: .; clone_size: .; v_call: TRBV28
cdr3_nt: TGTGCCAGCAGCTTAGAACTTCGTGGTGAAAAACTGTTTTTT; cdr3_aa: CASSLELRGEKLFF; j_call: TRBJ1-4; d_call: .; clone_size: .; v_call: TRBV7-2
cdr3_nt: TGTGCCTGGAGTCAGACAGAGAATCAGCCCCAGCATTTT; cdr3_aa: CAWSQTENQPQHF; j_call: TRBJ1-5; d_call: .; clone_size: .; v_call: TRBV30
cdr3_nt: TGTGCCAGCAGCTTATTGGCGGGAGGAACCTACGAGCAGTACTTC; cdr3_aa: CASSLLAGGTYEQYF; j_call: TRBJ2-7; d_call: TRBD2; clone_size: .; v_call: TRBV11-1
cdr3_nt: TGCGCCAGCAGCTTGGGGACAGTCGACAATGAGCAGTTCTTC; cdr3_aa: CASSLGTVDNEQFF; j_call: TRBJ2-1; d_call: .; clone_size: .; v_call: TRBV5-1
cdr3_nt: TGTGCCAGCAGCGGTTTAGGGCCTCTAGCGCGCGGGACAGATACGCAGTATTTT; cdr3_aa: CASSGLGPLARGTDTQYF; j_call: TRBJ2-3; d_call: .; clone_size: .; v_call: TRBV9
cdr3_nt: TGTGCCAGCTCATCGGCCCCAGATACGCAGTATTTT; cdr3_aa: CASSSAPDTQYF; j_call: TRBJ2-3; d_call: .; clone_size: .; v_call: TRBV18
cdr3_nt: TGTGCCAGCAGTCCTAGCGATTCAGGGGCTTACAATGAGCAGTTCTTC; cdr3_aa: CASSPSDSGAYNEQFF; j_call: TRBJ2-1; d_call: .; clone_size: .; v_call: TRBV5-6
cdr3_nt: TGTGCCAGCAGTTTAGGGCGGAACTATGGCTACACCTTC; cdr3_aa: CASSLGRNYGYTF; j_call: TRBJ1-2; d_call: .; clone_size: .; v_call: TRBV28
cdr3_nt: TGTGCCACCGGGGACAGCCCCTACGAGCAGTACTTC; cdr3_aa: CATGDSPYEQYF; j_call: TRBJ2-7; d_call: TRBD1; clone_size: .; v_call: TRBV7-8
cdr3_nt: TGTGCCAGCAGCTCCGGAAATCAGCCCCAGCATTTT; cdr3_aa: CASSSGNQPQHF; j_call: TRBJ1-5; d_call: .; clone_size: .; v_call: TRBV7-2
cdr3_nt: TGTGCCAGCGGGACAGGGACCTACGAGCAGTACTTC; cdr3_aa: CASGTGTYEQYF; j_call: TRBJ2-7; d_call: TRBD1; clone_size: .; v_call: TRBV13
cdr3_nt: TGTGCCAGCAGCCAAGGACTAGCGGGAGACCTCTACGAGCAGTACTTC; cdr3_aa: CASSQGLAGDLYEQYF; j_call: TRBJ2-7; d_call: TRBD2; clone_size: .; v_call: TRBV7-9
cdr3_nt: TGCGCCAGCAGGGGTAGGGGCAATCAGCCCCAGCATTTT; cdr3_aa: CASRGRGNQPQHF; j_call: TRBJ1-5; d_call: .; clone_size: .; v_call: TRBV5-1
cdr3_nt: TGTGCCAGCAGCGTAAGGGCCGCGAACACTGAAGCTTTCTTT; cdr3_aa: CASSVRAANTEAFF; j_call: TRBJ1-1; d_call: .; clone_size: few; v_call: TRBV11-1
cdr3_nt: TGTGCCAGCAGCTTAGTCACAGGGAAGGGAAATTCACCCCTCCACTTT; cdr3_aa: CASSLVTGKGNSPLHF; j_call: TRBJ1-6; d_call: .; clone_size: .; v_call: TRBV7-2
cdr3_nt: TGTGCCAGCAGTTCTACAGATATCTTATATGGAAACACCATATATTTT; cdr3_aa: CASSSTDILYGNTIYF; j_call: TRBJ1-3; d_call: .; clone_size: .; v_call: TRBV5-8
cdr3_nt: TGTGCCAGCTCACCACAGGGGCCCCATAACCCTAACTATGGCTACACCTTC; cdr3_aa: CASSPQGPHNPNYGYTF; j_call: TRBJ1-2; d_call: .; clone_size: .; v_call: TRBV18
cdr3_nt: TGTGCCAGCAGTCCGGGTCTACTCGGCGAGCAGTACTTC; cdr3_aa: CASSPGLLGEQYF; j_call: TRBJ2-7; d_call: .; clone_size: .; v_call: TRBV6-5
cdr3_nt: TGTGCCAGTAGTAGAGGGACTAGCGGATACAATGAGCAGTTCTTC; cdr3_aa: CASSRGTSGYNEQFF; j_call: TRBJ2-1; d_call: TRBD2; clone_size: .; v_call: TRBV19
cdr3_nt: TGTGCCAGCAGCCCCCGGACTAGCGGGAGCCCCACAGATACGCAGTATTTT; cdr3_aa: CASSPRTSGSPTDTQYF; j_call: TRBJ2-3; d_call: TRBD2; clone_size: .; v_call: TRBV11-1
cdr3_nt: TGTGCCAGCAGCTTGCGGGGGGGGGCAGGGACCTACGAGCAGTACTTC; cdr3_aa: CASSLRGGAGTYEQYF; j_call: TRBJ2-7; d_call: TRBD2; clone_size: .; v_call: TRBV5-5
cdr3_nt: TGTGCCAGCTCACCCTCCTTTGACAGGGGGCTCTACACCTTC; cdr3_aa: CASSPSFDRGLYTF; j_call: TRBJ1-2; d_call: TRBD1; clone_size: large; v_call: TRBV18
cdr3_nt: TGCGCCAGCAGCATTAGCGATGAGCAGTTCTTC; cdr3_aa: CASSISDEQFF; j_call: TRBJ2-1; d_call: .; clone_size: .; v_call: TRBV5-1
cdr3_nt: TGTGCCAGCAGCGCGACAGAGTACCAAGAGACCCAGTACTTC; cdr3_aa: CASSATEYQETQYF; j_call: TRBJ2-5; d_call: .; clone_size: .; v_call: TRBV7-9